What follows is one T cell receptor beta chain and its context. As yet, its antigen is unknown. Some clones are missing from TCRdb's copy, which holds only in-frame ones; the method was immunoSEQ multiplex PCR. The table has 57,000 or so clones, around 83% seen once. The sample is drawn from a study of T cell responses to AZD1222 COVID-19 vaccine. Findings and caveats of the study: Close to half of all spike-specific TCRs reportedly target regions of the variants that are unmutated. Donor demographics were predominantly white British with a female majority; clonal diversity may be underestimated. Only a handful of people who got AZD1222 tested seropositive at baseline.

This sample comprised peripheral blood, obtained on day 0 of MenACWY control vaccination. The source of this sequence is an adult in good health.

In DNA, the CDR3 is TGTGCCAGCAGCGTGGGTTCAGCAGATACGCAGTATTTT. This translates into CASSVGSADTQYF. The chain employs TRBV7-2 and TRBJ2-3, with no clear D. V lost 5 bases, J lost 4 bases, and 10 bases lay in between. Germline lookup yields CDR1 SGHTA and CDR2 FQGNSA. CDR3 length: 13 residues.